The 20 T cell receptor beta chains reported below all come from one sample, sequenced in a study of cytomegalovirus exposure and HLA in healthy donors. PCR amplification relied on 60 Vbeta primers (plus 13 Jbeta primers). Measured with immunoSEQ multiplex PCR; TCRdb has only the in-frame clones, and not every one. The sample yields approximately 150,000 clones, roughly 74% seen once. Sequenced: PBMCs. Source of these receptors: a man aged 18-30 years in good health and CMV-seropositive.

The chain carries TRBV7-9 and TRBJ2-7; 7 nucleotides align to TRBD1. CDR3 length: 15 residues. Germline V CDR1 and CDR2: SEHNR, FQNEAQ (reference sequence). Germline trimming cut 5 bases from V and 2 bases from J; bases unmatched to any gene: 9. CDR3 residues: CASSGTTGNTYEQYF. DNA of the CDR3: TGTGCCAGCAGCGGCACGACAGGGAATACCTACGAGCAGTACTTC.

This clone came up once. The rearrangement uses TRBV30 and TRBJ1-1; 11 nucleotides agree with TRBD1. In germline, CDR1 is GTSNPN, CDR2 SVGIG (reference sequence). V was clipped by 3 bases and J by 5 bases; unmatched bases: 2. The CDR3 spans 13 residues. The CDR3 sequence: CAWRGTGGTEAFF. The DNA for the CDR3 is TGTGCCTGGAGAGGGACAGGGGGGACTGAAGCTTTCTTT.

This clone has more than one count but fewer than ten. The chain is built from TRBV6-5 and TRBJ1-3, with D uncertain. This CDR3 spans 14 amino acids. The germline CDR1 and CDR2 sequences are MNHEY and SVGAGI. Trimming removed 10 bases from V and 2 bases from J, with 15 bases in between. CDR3 in DNA: TGTGCCACCCGCCAGGCCCATCCTGGAAACACCATATATTTT. Translating it yields CATRQAHPGNTIYF.

J is TRBJ1-3 and V is TRBV5-1; D call uncertain. V gave up 2 bases and J gave up 0 bases, with 9 bases separating them. The germline V gene has CDR1 SGHRS and CDR2 YFSETQ. The CDR3 loop spans 15 amino acids. The chain's CDR3 is CASSLEETSGNTIYF. The CDR3 DNA reads TGCGCCAGCAGCTTAGAGGAAACCTCTGGAAACACCATATATTTT.

The J gene is TRBJ2-3, the V gene TRBV4-1, with a possible D match to TRBD1 (5 bases). The CDR3 covers 15 residues. The V end was cut by 2 bases, the J end by 6 bases, with 15 bases between. Germline V CDR1 and CDR2: MGHRA, YSYEKL. The CDR3 DNA reads as TGCGCCAGCAGCCAACTGGGGCAGACTGGGGATACGCAGTATTTT. Protein sequence: CASSQLGQTGDTQYF.

In nucleotides, the CDR3 is TGCGCCAGCAGCCCCGGGATAGCGGTTTCCTACGAGCAGTACTTC. Protein: CASSPGIAVSYEQYF. The gene calls are TRBV5-1 and TRBJ2-7; D may be TRBD2 (6 bases). The CDR3 has 15 residues. The V end was cut by 4 bases, the J end by 1 base, with 15 bases between. From germline, CDR1 is SGHRS and CDR2 YFSETQ.

The rearrangement joins TRBV28 to TRBJ2-1, with 8 bases lining up with TRBD1. Germline CDR1 reads MDHEN; CDR2 reads SYDVKM. This CDR3 spans 12 amino acids. Trimming removed 6 bases from V and 9 bases from J; junction bases left unmatched: 4. CDR3 bases: TGTGCCAGCAGACAGGGGGACGGTGAGCAGTTCTTC. Translated, it gives CASRQGDGEQFF. Looking up the rest from reference TRBV28 and TRBJ2-1 gives the full variable domain: DVKVTQSSRYLVKRTGEKVFLECVQDMDHENMFWYRQDPGLGLRLIYFSYDVKMKEKGDIPEGYSVSREKKERFSLILESASTNQTSMYLCASRQGDGEQFFGPGTRLTVL.

Only one count was recorded for this clone. The gene calls are TRBV4-1 and TRBJ2-3; D may be TRBD2 (6 bases). With 1 base removed from V and 4 bases from J, the gap between germline ends came to 15 bases. Germline assignment: CDR1 MGHRA and CDR2 YSYEKL. The CDR3 covers 16 residues. The CDR3 DNA sequence: TGCGCCAGCAGCCAAGCCTTTGGCGGGGCCTCAGATACGCAGTATTTT. It is translated as CASSQAFGGASDTQYF.

This clone was seen only once. This rearrangement joins TRBV7-3 to TRBJ2-6; no firm D call. V lost 1 base and J 2 bases, leaving 6 bases between the germline ends. This CDR3 comprises 15 residues. Germline V gives CDR1 SGHTA, CDR2 FQGTGA. CDR3 amino acids: CASSLRAAGANVLTF. The DNA for the CDR3 is TGTGCCAGCAGCTTAAGAGCTGCTGGGGCCAACGTCCTGACTTTC.

The rearrangement links TRBV11-1 to TRBJ2-7, with 8 bases that match TRBD2. V gave up 1 base and J gave up 2 bases; unmatched junction bases: 13. The CDR3 length is 18 residues. CDR1 is SGHAT, CDR2 FQDESV, per germline (reference sequence). CDR3 loop: CASSLVAGGSNWAYEQYF. CDR3 DNA: TGTGCCAGCAGCTTAGTTGCGGGAGGATCGAATTGGGCCTACGAGCAGTACTTC.

This CDR3 reads CASSAFYSSTHEQYF. Written as DNA, the CDR3 is TGTGCCAGCAGCGCCTTTTATTCAAGCACTCACGAGCAGTACTTC. The rearrangement links TRBV21-1 to TRBJ2-7; the DNA was not compared with TRBD2, the D call given in the table. TRBV21-1 is termed a pseudogene. The CDR3 has 15 amino acids.

The chain couples TRBV27 to TRBJ2-7; TRBD2 matches 8 bases. Germline V gene sequence: CDR1 MNHEY, CDR2 SMNVEV (reference sequence). V shed 1 base, J shed 2 bases, and the junction held 7 bases outside the gene matches. This CDR3 region has 16 residues. This CDR3 reads CASSLFSGRATYEQYF. The CDR3 DNA sequence: TGTGCCAGCAGTTTATTCAGCGGGAGAGCCACCTACGAGCAGTACTTC.

The genes are TRBV7-9 and TRBJ2-1, with 10 bases identical to TRBD2. The CDR3 extends over 16 amino acids. V shed 8 bases, J shed 5 bases, and the junction held 12 bases outside the gene matches. Germline CDR1 and CDR2: SEHNR and FQNEAQ (reference sequence). The CDR3 bases are TGTGCCAGCTGCAAAACCGGGACTAGCGCTAACAATGAGCAGTTCTTC. Translating it yields CASCKTGTSANNEQFF.

This clone came up a few times. DNA of the CDR3: TGTGCCAGCAGGGAGCTTGAGACCCAGTACTTC. It yields the protein CASRELETQYF. This chain connects TRBV2 to TRBJ2-5; no definite D call. From germline, CDR1 is SNHLY and CDR2 FYNNEI. The CDR3 is made up of 11 amino acids. The V and J ends lost 6 bases and 5 bases respectively, with 7 bases between them. Using reference TRBV2 and TRBJ2-5 for the parts outside the CDR3, the full variable domain is EPEVTQTPSHQVTQMGQEVILRCVPISNHLYFYWYRQILGQKVEFLVSFYNNEISEKSEIFDDQFSVERPDGSNFTLKIRSTKLEDSAMYFCASRELETQYFGPGTRLLVL.

The V call is TRBV29-1, the J call TRBJ2-5; D might be TRBD1 (7 bases). The CDR3 length is 12 residues. Germline values: CDR1 SQVTM, CDR2 ANQGSEA. The germline V and J ends were trimmed by 3 bases and 5 bases, with 10 bases remaining between them. The CDR3 loop is CSVDRGRETQYF. DNA of the CDR3: TGCAGCGTTGACAGGGGGAGGGAGACCCAGTACTTC.

The chain employs TRBV14 and TRBJ1-2; TRBD1 matches 8 bases. Germline trimming cut 3 bases from V and 7 bases from J; bases unmatched to any gene: 10. This CDR3 has 15 amino acids. Per the germline V gene, CDR1 is SGHDN and CDR2 is FVKESK. The CDR3 sequence: CASSQPSQGASGYTF. CDR3 sequence (DNA): TGTGCCAGCAGCCAGCCCTCGCAGGGGGCAAGTGGCTACACCTTC.

The chain joins TRBV18 to TRBJ2-7; tentatively, D is TRBD1 (5 bases). Germline V lookup: CDR1 KGHSH, CDR2 LQKENI. Trimming pared 5 bases from V and 6 bases from J, leaving 11 bases between. This CDR3 region has 12 residues. CDR3 region: CASSADSLEQYF. Written as DNA, the CDR3 is TGTGCCAGCTCAGCAGACAGTCTCGAGCAGTACTTC.

The V gene is TRBV18, the J gene TRBJ1-3, with D possibly being TRBD1 (5 bases). CDR3 length: 17 residues. Trimming shortened V by 3 bases and J by 3 bases, and 18 bases separated the two germline ends. Germline values: CDR1 KGHSH, CDR2 LQKENI. CDR3 residues: CASSPRGNPGSGNTIYF. For the CDR3, the DNA is TGTGCCAGCTCACCGCGGGGTAATCCAGGGAGTGGAAACACCATATATTTT.

V and J are TRBV18 and TRBJ2-7; perhaps TRBD1 as D (5 bases). Germline CDR1 is KGHSH and CDR2 is LQKENI. This CDR3 region has 14 residues. V was cut by 4 bases and J by 3 bases, with 13 bases left in between. CDR3 region: CASSQGNTNYEQYF. The CDR3, as DNA: TGTGCCAGCTCACAGGGGAATACCAACTACGAGCAGTACTTC.

The chain is built from TRBV18 and TRBJ2-1, with TRBD2 identical over 11 bases. V lost 5 bases and J lost 7; bases outside the gene matches: 7. The germline CDR1 and CDR2 sequences are KGHSH and LQKENI. This CDR3 is 15 amino acids long. CDR3 coding DNA: TGTGCCAGCTCAGACACTAGCGGGGGCCAGAATGAGCAGTTCTTC. Amino acid sequence: CASSDTSGGQNEQFF.